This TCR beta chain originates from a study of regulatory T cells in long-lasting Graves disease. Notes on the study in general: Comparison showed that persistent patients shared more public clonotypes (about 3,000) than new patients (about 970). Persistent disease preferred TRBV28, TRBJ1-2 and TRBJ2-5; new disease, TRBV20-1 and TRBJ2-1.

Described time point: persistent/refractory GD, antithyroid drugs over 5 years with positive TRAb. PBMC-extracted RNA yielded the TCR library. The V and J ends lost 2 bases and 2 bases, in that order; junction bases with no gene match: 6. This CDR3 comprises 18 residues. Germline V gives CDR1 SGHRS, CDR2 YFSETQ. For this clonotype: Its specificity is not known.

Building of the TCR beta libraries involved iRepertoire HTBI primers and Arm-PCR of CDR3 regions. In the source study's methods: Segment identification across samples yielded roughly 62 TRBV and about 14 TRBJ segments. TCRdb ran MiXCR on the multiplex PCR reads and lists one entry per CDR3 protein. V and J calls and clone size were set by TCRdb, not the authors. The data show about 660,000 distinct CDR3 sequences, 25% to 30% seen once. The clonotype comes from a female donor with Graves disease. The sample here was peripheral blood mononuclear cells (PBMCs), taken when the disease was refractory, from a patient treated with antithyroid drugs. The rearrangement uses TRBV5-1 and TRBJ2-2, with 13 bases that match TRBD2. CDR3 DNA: TGCGCCAGCAGCTTCCCGGGACTAGCGGGATCAAACACCGGGGAGCTGTTTTTT. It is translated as CASSFPGLAGSNTGELFF.